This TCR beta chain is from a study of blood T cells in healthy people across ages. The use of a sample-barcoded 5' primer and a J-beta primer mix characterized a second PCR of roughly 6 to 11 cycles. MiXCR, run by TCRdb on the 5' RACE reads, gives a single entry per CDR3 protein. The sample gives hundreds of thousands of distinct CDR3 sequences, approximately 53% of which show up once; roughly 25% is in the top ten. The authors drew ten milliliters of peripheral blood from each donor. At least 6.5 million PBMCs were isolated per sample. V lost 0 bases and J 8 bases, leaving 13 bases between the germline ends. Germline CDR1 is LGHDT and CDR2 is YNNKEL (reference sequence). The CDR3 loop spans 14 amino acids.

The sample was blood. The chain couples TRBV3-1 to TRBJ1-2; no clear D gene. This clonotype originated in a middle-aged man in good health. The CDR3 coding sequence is TGTGCCAGCAGCCAAGATGTCACGAGGAGGGGCTACACCTTC. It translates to CASSQDVTRRGYTF.